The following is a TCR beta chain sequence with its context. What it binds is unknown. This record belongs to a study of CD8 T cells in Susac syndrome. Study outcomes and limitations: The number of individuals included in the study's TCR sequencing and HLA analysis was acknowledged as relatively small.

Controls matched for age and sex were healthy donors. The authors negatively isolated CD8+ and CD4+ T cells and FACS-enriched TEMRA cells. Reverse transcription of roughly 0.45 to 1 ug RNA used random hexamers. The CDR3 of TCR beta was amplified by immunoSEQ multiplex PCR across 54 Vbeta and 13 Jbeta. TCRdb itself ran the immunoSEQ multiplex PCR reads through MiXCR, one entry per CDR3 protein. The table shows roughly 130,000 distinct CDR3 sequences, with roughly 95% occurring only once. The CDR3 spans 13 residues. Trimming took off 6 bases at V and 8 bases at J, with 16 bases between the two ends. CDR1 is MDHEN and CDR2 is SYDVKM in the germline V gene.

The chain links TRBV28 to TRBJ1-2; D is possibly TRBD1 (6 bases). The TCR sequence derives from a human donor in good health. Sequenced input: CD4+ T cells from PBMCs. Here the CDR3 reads CASRSRGVKGYTF. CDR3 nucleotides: TGTGCCAGCAGGTCGAGGGGGGTAAAGGGCTACACCTTC.